The 21 T cell receptor beta chains listed next were all sequenced from one sample in a study of T cells after yellow fever vaccination. TCRdb fed the 5' RACE reads into MiXCR, producing one record per CDR3 protein. The sample records about 350,000 distinct CDR3 sequences, about 7.8% being singletons. The sample here was PBMCs, taken more than 35 days after the first yellow fever vaccination. The receptors originated from a man younger than 35 who received the YFV17D yellow fever vaccine.

V and J are TRBV27 and TRBJ1-4; TRBD1 matches 7 bases. Germline V gives CDR1 MNHEY, CDR2 SMNVEV (reference sequence). V dropped 4 bases and J dropped 2; count of bases not matched to a gene: 10. CDR3 length: 17 amino acids. CDR3 sequence: CASSSSRQGRTNEKLFF. The CDR3 coding sequence is TGTGCCAGCAGTTCATCAAGACAGGGTCGGACTAATGAAAAACTGTTTTTT.

This clonotype occurred a few times. This sequence joins TRBV7-3 and TRBJ2-5; the D call may be TRBD1 or TRBD2 (5 bases each). Germline CDR1 SGHTA, CDR2 FQGTGA. This CDR3 region has 13 residues. Trimming took off 5 bases at V and 2 bases at J, with 9 bases between the two ends. The CDR3 coding sequence is TGTGCCAGCAGCCGGGACCAGCAAGAGACCCAGTACTTC. Its translation: CASSRDQQETQYF.

This clonotype was detected only a few times. This sequence joins TRBV7-9 and TRBJ2-7; a possible D gene is TRBD1 (7 bases). The ends were cut back, 3 bases at V and 6 bases at J, with 15 bases in the middle. Germline V CDR1 and CDR2: SEHNR, FQNEAQ (reference sequence). This CDR3 is built from 14 residues. The CDR3, as DNA: TGTGCCAGCAGCTTGACCAGGGGGGCAGGCGAGCAGTACTTC. Its protein is CASSLTRGAGEQYF.

This clonotype was found a few times. This sequence joins TRBV12-3 or TRBV12-4 and TRBJ2-7; the match to TRBD1 covers 9 bases. This CDR3 contains 14 residues. The V gene end was trimmed by 6 bases and the J gene end by 4 bases; junction bases not matched to a gene: 7. CDR3 nucleotides: TGTGCCAGCAGCGCCTGGGACAGGGTTTACGAGCAGTACTTC. Protein product: CASSAWDRVYEQYF.

This clonotype has only a few counts. The rearrangement joins TRBV7-2 to TRBJ2-3, with TRBD2 matching over 15 bases. V lost 4 bases, J lost 6 bases, and 5 bases stayed unmatched. Per the germline V gene, CDR1 is SGHTA and CDR2 is FQGNSA. This CDR3 is built from 16 residues. CDR3 residues: CASSWGLAGGGDTQYF. CDR3 sequence (DNA): TGTGCCAGCAGCTGGGGACTAGCGGGGGGAGGGGATACGCAGTATTTT.

This chain joins TRBV7-9 and TRBJ2-5; possible D gene TRBD1, 5 bases. The V and J ends lost 6 bases and 0 bases respectively, with 11 bases between them. The CDR3 has 14 residues. Germline CDR1 SEHNR, CDR2 FQNEAQ (reference sequence). The CDR3 DNA reads as TGTGCCAGCAGTGCGACAGAAAACCAAGAGACCCAGTACTTC. Its translation: CASSATENQETQYF.

This clonotype was picked up a small number of times. The rearrangement uses TRBV5-1 and TRBJ2-7; perhaps TRBD1 as D (6 bases). The CDR3 is 15 residues long. Trimming left V 4 bases short and J 0 bases short, with 14 bases between. In germline, CDR1 is SGHRS, CDR2 YFSETQ. The CDR3 spells CASSGEGQTSYEQYF. In DNA form, the CDR3 reads TGCGCCAGCAGCGGGGAAGGACAGACCTCCTACGAGCAGTACTTC. Combining the CDR3 with reference TRBV5-1 and TRBJ2-7 gives the whole variable domain KAGVTQTPRYLIKTRGQQVTLSCSPISGHRSVSWYQQTPGQGLQFLFEYFSETQRNKGNFPGRFSGRQFSNSRSEMNVSTLELGDSALYLCASSGEGQTSYEQYFGPGTRLTVT.

This clonotype has just a few counts. The rearrangement joins TRBV4-2 to TRBJ2-7, with 7 bases aligning to TRBD1. V lost 1 base, J lost 2 bases, and 5 bases stayed unmatched. CDR3 size: 15 residues. Germline values: CDR1 LGHNA, CDR2 YNFKEQ. CDR3 sequence reads: CASSQAGTEAYEQYF. CDR3 coding DNA: TGTGCCAGCAGCCAAGCAGGGACAGAGGCCTACGAGCAGTACTTC.

This clonotype has only a few counts. V is TRBV15 and J is TRBJ2-7; 12 bases match TRBD1. J was trimmed by 5 bases and V by 0 bases; bases with no gene match: 5. The CDR3 consists of 16 residues. CDR1 LNHNV and CDR2 YYDKDF come from the germline V gene (reference sequence). This chain's CDR3 is CATSRDRGTGGHEQYF. The CDR3 nucleotides are TGTGCCACCAGCAGAGATCGTGGGACAGGGGGCCACGAGCAGTACTTC. Full variable domain (rest looked up from reference TRBV15 and TRBJ2-7): DAMVIQNPRYQVTQFGKPVTLSCSQTLNHNVMYWYQQKSSQAPKLLFHYYDKDFNNEADTPDNFQSRRPNTSFCFLDIRSPGLGDTAMYLCATSRDRGTGGHEQYFGPGTRLTVT.

The CDR3: CSAQSPGTGAAYEQYV. The CDR3, as DNA: TGCAGTGCTCAGAGTCCCGGGACAGGGGCGGCCTACGAGCAGTACGTC. The chain has TRBV20-1 and TRBJ2-7; TRBD1 matches 10 bases. This CDR3 has 16 residues. Germline-derived CDR1 and CDR2 are DFQATT and SNEGSKA (reference sequence). The junction had 12 bases not matched to a gene; V was cut back by 5 bases and J by 2 bases.

This clonotype was seen a few times. Written as DNA, the CDR3 is TGTGCCTGGAGTGGGATCTACGAGCAGTACTTC. The encoded protein is CAWSGIYEQYF. This sequence joins TRBV30 and TRBJ2-7; the D is unclear. The CDR3 is 11 residues long. CDR1 and CDR2 (germline): GTSNPN, SVGIG (reference sequence). Trimming took off 1 base at V and 3 bases at J, with 4 bases between the two ends.

The chain uses TRBV3-1 and TRBJ2-5; no reliable D call. The length of the CDR3 is 12 residues. CDR1 and CDR2 from the germline V gene are LGHDT and YNNKEL (reference sequence). The V gene lost 2 bases and the J gene lost 4 bases, with 5 bases spanning the gap. Here the CDR3 reads CASSQLGETQYF. The CDR3 DNA is TGTGCCAGCAGCCAACTCGGAGAGACCCAGTACTTC.

This clonotype was counted ten times or more. The chain is built from TRBV18 and TRBJ2-5; D gene ambiguous. There are 14 residues in the CDR3. V was shortened by 1 base and J by 4 bases, with 10 bases between the two germline ends. Germline V CDR1 and CDR2: KGHSH, LQKENI. The CDR3 DNA is TGTGCCAGCTCACCACAGTTTTTCCGAGAGACCCAGTACTTC. It codes for CASSPQFFRETQYF.

The CDR3 coding sequence is TGCAGTGCTAGGTGGACGGTTCCTAACGAGCAGTACTTC. This codes for CSARWTVPNEQYF. This chain connects TRBV20-1 to TRBJ2-7; D gene unclear. Germline V gives CDR1 DFQATT, CDR2 SNEGSKA (reference sequence). V lost 3 bases and J 5 bases, leaving 14 bases between the germline ends. The CDR3 contains 13 residues.

The chain has TRBV20-1 and TRBJ2-2; D gene uncertain. CDR1 DFQATT and CDR2 SNEGSKA come from the germline V gene (reference sequence). The V and J ends lost 3 bases and 6 bases respectively, with 11 bases between them. This CDR3 spans 13 amino acids. In DNA form, the CDR3 reads TGCAGTGCTAGTACACGAAGGTCCGGGGAGCTGTTTTTT. It codes for CSASTRRSGELFF.

J is TRBJ1-5 and V is TRBV11-2; the match to TRBD1 covers 8 bases. CDR3 length: 18 amino acids. The junction had 8 bases not matched to a gene; V was cut back by 1 base and J by 0 bases. Per germline, CDR1 SGHAT and CDR2 FQNNGV. The CDR3 sequence is CASSLVAGGEDSNQPQHF. CDR3 DNA: TGTGCCAGCAGCTTAGTGGCAGGGGGCGAGGATAGCAATCAGCCCCAGCATTTT.

There are many counts of this clonotype. Here the CDR3 DNA reads TGTGCCAGCAGCTTAGCAGGGAACTATGGCTACACCTTC. It encodes CASSLAGNYGYTF. This chain connects TRBV7-2 to TRBJ1-2; the D is unclear. The CDR3 is 13 residues long. Germline V lookup: CDR1 SGHTA, CDR2 FQGNSA. Trimming took 0 bases from V and 2 from J, leaving 4 bases between them.

This clonotype was recorded at least ten times. The chain is built from TRBV7-3 and TRBJ2-1, with 9 bases identical to TRBD2. Germline CDR1 and CDR2: SGHTA and FQGTGA. The V segment lost 3 bases and the J segment 8 bases; nucleotides outside the gene matches: 5. The CDR3 runs to 14 residues. CDR3 sequence: CASSLGRGGYEQFF. CDR3 nucleotides: TGTGCCAGCAGCTTGGGGCGGGGGGGCTATGAGCAGTTCTTC.

The V and J genes are TRBV27 and TRBJ1-1; 9 nucleotides agree with TRBD1. Germline V lookup: CDR1 MNHEY, CDR2 SMNVEV (reference sequence). V dropped 5 bases and J dropped 5; count of bases not matched to a gene: 6. This CDR3 has 14 residues. CDR3 bases: TGTGCCAGCAGTCAATGGGACAGGGTAACTGAAGCTTTCTTT. This sequence encodes CASSQWDRVTEAFF.

The V gene is TRBV29-1, the J gene TRBJ2-7; no clear D. Germline V CDR1 and CDR2: SQVTM, ANQGSEA. The CDR3 covers 13 residues. The V and J ends lost 4 bases and 0 bases respectively, with 10 bases between them. CDR3 protein: CSVALPHSYEQYF. As DNA, the CDR3 is TGCAGCGTTGCCCTGCCCCACTCCTACGAGCAGTACTTC.

This clonotype has ten or more counts. The J gene is TRBJ1-6, the V gene TRBV2; D gene uncertain. In germline, CDR1 is SNHLY, CDR2 FYNNEI. With 6 bases removed from V and 7 bases from J, the gap between germline ends came to 13 bases. The CDR3 consists of 14 residues. CDR3 residues: CASSPLAGNSPLHF. As DNA, the CDR3 is TGTGCCAGCAGCCCCCTGGCCGGGAATTCACCCCTCCACTTT. Full variable domain (missing parts from reference TRBV2 and TRBJ1-6): EPEVTQTPSHQVTQMGQEVILRCVPISNHLYFYWYRQILGQKVEFLVSFYNNEISEKSEIFDDQFSVERPDGSNFTLKIRSTKLEDSAMYFCASSPLAGNSPLHFGNGTRLTVT.